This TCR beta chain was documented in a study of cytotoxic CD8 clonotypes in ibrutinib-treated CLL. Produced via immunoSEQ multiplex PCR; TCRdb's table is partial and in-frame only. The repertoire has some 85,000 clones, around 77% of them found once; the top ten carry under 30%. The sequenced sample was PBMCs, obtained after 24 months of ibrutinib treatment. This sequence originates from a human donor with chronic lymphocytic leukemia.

The chain's CDR3 is CAISGFANYNEQFF. The CDR3, as DNA: TGTGCCATCAGTGGGTTCGCAAATTACAATGAGCAGTTCTTC. V usage is TRBV10-3 and J usage is TRBJ2-1; D uncertain. This CDR3 region has 14 residues. V shed 4 bases and J shed 4 bases, with 11 bases lying between them. Germline CDR1 reads ENHRY; CDR2 reads SYGVKD.